This T cell receptor (beta chain) originates from a study of cytomegalovirus exposure and HLA in healthy donors. Study summary: Later analysis reported that the approximately 110 validation repertoires shared the platform of the approximately 690 first-cohort repertoires.

Study results and caveats: A classifier reportedly called cytomegalovirus status with high sensitivity and specificity. Altogether, 150 to 200 TCR beta chains were recorded as cytomegalovirus-associated.

Points on this clone: The antigen is unknown.

V dropped 2 bases and J dropped 5; count of bases not matched to a gene: 11. The germline V gene encodes CDR1 MNHNY and CDR2 SVGAGI (reference sequence). The length of the CDR3 is 16 residues. Using immunoSEQ multiplex PCR, the repertoire was profiled, and TCRdb retains in-frame clones only, with some absent. This sample has 80,000 to 100,000 clones; roughly 88% occur once, and the top ten carry roughly 1.9%. The source of this sequence is a man aged 30-40 years in good health and CMV-seronegative. The chain carries TRBV6-6 and TRBJ2-7; 8 bases are shared with TRBD1. The material sequenced was PBMCs. The CDR3 region is CASSYVISDRDHEQYF. The CDR3 nucleotides read TGTGCCAGCAGTTACGTCATATCGGACAGGGACCACGAGCAGTACTTC.